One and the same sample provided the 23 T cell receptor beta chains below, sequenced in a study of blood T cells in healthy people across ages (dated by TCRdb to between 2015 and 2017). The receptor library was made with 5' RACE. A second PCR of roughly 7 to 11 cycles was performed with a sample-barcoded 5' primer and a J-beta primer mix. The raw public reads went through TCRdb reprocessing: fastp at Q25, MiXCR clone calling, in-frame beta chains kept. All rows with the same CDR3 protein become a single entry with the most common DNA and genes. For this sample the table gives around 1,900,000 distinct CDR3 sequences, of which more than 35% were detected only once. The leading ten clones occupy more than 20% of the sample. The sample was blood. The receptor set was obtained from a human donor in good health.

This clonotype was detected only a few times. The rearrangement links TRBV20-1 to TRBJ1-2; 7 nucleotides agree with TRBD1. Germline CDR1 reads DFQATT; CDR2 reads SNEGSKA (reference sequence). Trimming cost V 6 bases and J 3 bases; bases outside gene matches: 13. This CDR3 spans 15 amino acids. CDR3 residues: CSAVTSGQPDYGYTF. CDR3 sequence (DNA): TGCAGTGCCGTGACATCGGGACAGCCAGACTATGGCTACACCTTC.

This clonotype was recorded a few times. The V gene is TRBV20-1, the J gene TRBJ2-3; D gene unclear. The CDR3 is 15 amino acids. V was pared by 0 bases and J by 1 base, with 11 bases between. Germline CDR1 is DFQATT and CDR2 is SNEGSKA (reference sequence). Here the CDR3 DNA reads TGCAGTGCTAGAGATCAAGGGTTTCGCACAGATACGCAGTATTTT. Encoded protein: CSARDQGFRTDTQYF.

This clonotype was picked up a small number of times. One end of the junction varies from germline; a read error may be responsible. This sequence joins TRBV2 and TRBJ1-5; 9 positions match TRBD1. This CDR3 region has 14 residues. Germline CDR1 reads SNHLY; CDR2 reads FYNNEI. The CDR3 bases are TGTGCCTGCAGTGAACAGGGGGCTGGTCAGCCCCAGCATTTT. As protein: CACSEQGAGQPQHF.

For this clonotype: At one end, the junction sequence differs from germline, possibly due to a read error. The CDR3: CSARGGLVVKPEQYF. The DNA of the CDR3 is TGCAGCGCTAGAGGAGGACTAGTGGTGAAACCCGAGCAGTACTTC. The rearrangement links TRBV20-1 to TRBJ2-7, with 7 positions matching TRBD2. In germline, CDR1 is DFQATT, CDR2 SNEGSKA (reference sequence). The CDR3 covers 15 residues.

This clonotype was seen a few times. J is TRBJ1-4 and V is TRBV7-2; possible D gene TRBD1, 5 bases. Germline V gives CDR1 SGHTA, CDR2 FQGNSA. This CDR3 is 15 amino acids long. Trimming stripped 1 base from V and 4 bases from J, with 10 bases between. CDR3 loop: CASSLEGSFNEKLFF. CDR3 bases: TGTGCCAGCAGCTTAGAGGGGTCCTTTAATGAAAAACTGTTTTTT.

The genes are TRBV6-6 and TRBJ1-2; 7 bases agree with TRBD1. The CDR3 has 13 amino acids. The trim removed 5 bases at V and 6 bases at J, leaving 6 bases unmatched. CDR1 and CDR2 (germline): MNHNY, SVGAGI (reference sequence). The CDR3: CASSLRGMDGYTF. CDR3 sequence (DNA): TGTGCCAGCAGTCTCAGGGGGATGGATGGCTACACCTTC.

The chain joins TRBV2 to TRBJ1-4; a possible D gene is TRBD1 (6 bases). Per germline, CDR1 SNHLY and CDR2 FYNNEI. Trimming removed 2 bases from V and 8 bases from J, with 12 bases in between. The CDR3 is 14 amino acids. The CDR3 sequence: CASSEMGAIEKLFF. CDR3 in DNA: TGTGCCAGCAGTGAAATGGGGGCTATCGAAAAACTGTTTTTT.

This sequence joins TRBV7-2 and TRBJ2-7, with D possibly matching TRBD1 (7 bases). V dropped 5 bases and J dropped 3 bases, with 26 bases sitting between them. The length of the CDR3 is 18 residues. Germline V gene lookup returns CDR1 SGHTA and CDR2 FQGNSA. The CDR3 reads CASSPFSTGRNYYYEQYF. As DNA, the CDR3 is TGTGCCAGCAGCCCCTTCTCGACAGGGAGGAACTACTACTACGAGCAGTACTTC.

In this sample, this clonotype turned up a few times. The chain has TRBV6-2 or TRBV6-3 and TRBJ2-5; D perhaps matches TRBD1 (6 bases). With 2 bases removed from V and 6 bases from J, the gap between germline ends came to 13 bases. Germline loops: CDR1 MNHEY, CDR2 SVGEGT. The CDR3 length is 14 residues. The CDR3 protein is CASSYPDSLQTQYF. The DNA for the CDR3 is TGTGCCAGCAGTTACCCGGACAGTCTGCAGACCCAGTACTTC.

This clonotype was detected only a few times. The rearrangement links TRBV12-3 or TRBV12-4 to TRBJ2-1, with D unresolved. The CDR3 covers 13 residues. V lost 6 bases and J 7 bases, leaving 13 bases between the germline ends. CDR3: CASSRTLANEQFF. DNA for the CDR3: TGTGCCAGCAGCCGCACCTTGGCGAATGAGCAGTTCTTC.

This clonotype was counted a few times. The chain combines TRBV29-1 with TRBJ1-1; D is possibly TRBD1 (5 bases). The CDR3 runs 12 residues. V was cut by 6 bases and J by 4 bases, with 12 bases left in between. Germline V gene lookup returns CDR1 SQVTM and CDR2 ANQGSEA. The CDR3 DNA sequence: TGCAGCGTGTACAGGAGGGGCACTGAAGCTTTCTTT. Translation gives CSVYRRGTEAFF.

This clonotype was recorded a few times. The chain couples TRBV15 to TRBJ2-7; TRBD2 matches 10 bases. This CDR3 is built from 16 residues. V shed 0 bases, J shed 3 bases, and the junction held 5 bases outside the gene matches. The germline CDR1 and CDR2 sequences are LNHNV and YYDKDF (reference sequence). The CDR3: CATSRDSLAGVYEQYF. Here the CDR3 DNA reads TGTGCCACCAGCAGAGATAGTCTAGCGGGGGTCTACGAGCAGTACTTC.

The CDR3 reads CASSLGGQASYEQYF. In DNA form, the CDR3 reads TGCGCCAGCAGCTTAGGGGGACAGGCCTCCTACGAGCAGTACTTC. The chain carries TRBV5-1 and TRBJ2-7, with 8 bases that match TRBD1. The V and J ends lost 2 bases and 0 bases, in that order; junction bases with no gene match: 4. This CDR3 contains 15 residues. Looked up from germline, CDR1 is SGHRS and CDR2 is YFSETQ.

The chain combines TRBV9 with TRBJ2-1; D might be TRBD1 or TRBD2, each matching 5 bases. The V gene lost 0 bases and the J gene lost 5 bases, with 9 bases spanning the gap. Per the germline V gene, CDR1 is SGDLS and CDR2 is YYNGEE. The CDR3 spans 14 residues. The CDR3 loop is CASSVGGYNNEQFF. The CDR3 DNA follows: TGTGCCAGCAGCGTAGGGGGGTATAACAATGAGCAGTTCTTC. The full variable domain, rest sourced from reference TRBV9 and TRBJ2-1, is DSGVTQTPKHLITATGQRVTLRCSPRSGDLSVYWYQQSLDQGLQFLIQYYNGEERAKGNILERFSAQQFPDLHSELNLSSLELGDSALYFCASSVGGYNNEQFFGPGTRLTVL.

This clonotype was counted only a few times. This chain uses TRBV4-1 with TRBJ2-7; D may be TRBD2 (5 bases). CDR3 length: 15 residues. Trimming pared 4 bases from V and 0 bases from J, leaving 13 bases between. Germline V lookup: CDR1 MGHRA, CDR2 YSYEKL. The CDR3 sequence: CASSPRYGSSYEQYF. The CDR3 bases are TGCGCCAGCAGCCCAAGATATGGGAGCTCCTACGAGCAGTACTTC.

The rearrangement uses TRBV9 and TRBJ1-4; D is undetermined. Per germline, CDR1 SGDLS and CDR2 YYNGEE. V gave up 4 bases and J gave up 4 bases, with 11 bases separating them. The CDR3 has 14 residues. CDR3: CASSTRHNNEKLFF. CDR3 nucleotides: TGTGCCAGCAGCACTCGACATAATAATGAAAAACTGTTTTTT.

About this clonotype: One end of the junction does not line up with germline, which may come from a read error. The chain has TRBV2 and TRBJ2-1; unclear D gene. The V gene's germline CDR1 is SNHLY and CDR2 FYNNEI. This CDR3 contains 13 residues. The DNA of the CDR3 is TGTGCCAGCAATGGGGTTATCGACAATGAGCGGTTCTTC. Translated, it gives CASNGVIDNERFF.

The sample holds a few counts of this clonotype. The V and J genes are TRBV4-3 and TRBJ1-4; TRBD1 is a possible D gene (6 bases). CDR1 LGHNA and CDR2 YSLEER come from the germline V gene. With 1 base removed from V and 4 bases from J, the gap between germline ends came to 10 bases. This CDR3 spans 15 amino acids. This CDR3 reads CASSQGIRGNEKLFF. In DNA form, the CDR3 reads TGCGCCAGCAGCCAAGGCATCAGGGGTAATGAAAAACTGTTTTTT.

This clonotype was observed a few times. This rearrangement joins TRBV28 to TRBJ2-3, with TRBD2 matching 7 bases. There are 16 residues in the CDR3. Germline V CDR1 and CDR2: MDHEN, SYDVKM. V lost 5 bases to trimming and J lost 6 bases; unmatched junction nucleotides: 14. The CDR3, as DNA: TGTGCCAGCAGTCCATTACTAGCGCCCTACCGGGATACGCAGTATTTT. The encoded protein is CASSPLLAPYRDTQYF.

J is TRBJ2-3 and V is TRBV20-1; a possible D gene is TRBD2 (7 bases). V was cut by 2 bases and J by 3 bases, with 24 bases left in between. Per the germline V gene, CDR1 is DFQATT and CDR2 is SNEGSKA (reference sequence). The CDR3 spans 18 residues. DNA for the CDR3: TGCAGTGCTAGATCCACTAGCCAGACGGGGGGCGGTACAGATACGCAGTATTTT. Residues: CSARSTSQTGGGTDTQYF.

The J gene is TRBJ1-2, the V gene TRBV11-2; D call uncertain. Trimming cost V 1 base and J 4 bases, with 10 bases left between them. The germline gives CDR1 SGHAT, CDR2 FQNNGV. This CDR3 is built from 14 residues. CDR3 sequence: CASSLVGISYGYTF. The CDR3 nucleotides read TGTGCCAGCAGCTTAGTCGGGATTTCCTATGGCTACACCTTC.

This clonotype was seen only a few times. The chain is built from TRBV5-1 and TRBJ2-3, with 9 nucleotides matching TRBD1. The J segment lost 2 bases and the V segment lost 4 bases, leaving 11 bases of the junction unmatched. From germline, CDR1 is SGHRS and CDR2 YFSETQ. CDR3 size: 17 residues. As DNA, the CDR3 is TGCGCCAGCAGCCCGACCGGACAGGGGATTTCCACAGATACGCAGTATTTT. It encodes CASSPTGQGISTDTQYF.

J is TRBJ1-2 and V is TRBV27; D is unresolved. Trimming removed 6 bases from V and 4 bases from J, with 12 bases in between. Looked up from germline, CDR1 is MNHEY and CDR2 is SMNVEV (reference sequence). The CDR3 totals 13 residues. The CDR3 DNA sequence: TGTGCCAGCAGCCGTATTGGTACCTATGGCTACACCTTC. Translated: CASSRIGTYGYTF.